The T cell receptor beta chain described here comes from a study of T cell responses to AZD1222 COVID-19 vaccine. In this sample, this clone turned up a few times. What it recognizes is unknown. The assay was immunoSEQ multiplex PCR, and TCRdb's table has in-frame clones only and misses some. The data contain some 100,000 clones, roughly 89% of them singletons. Germline CDR1 reads MDHEN; CDR2 reads SYDVKM. Between the trimmed V and J ends, which lost 6 bases and 0 bases, there was a span of 5 bases. The CDR3 consists of 12 residues. The study, taken as a whole, reports: White British people made up most donors, females outnumbered males, and clonal diversity was possibly underestimated. Repertoire sampling occurred only after the peak T cell response.

The genes are TRBV28 and TRBJ1-1; D unresolved. This receptor was identified in an adult in good health. The sample in question was peripheral blood, obtained on day 0 of AZD1222 vaccination. The CDR3 reads CASRSMNTEAFF. The CDR3 DNA sequence: TGTGCCAGCAGGTCTATGAACACTGAAGCTTTCTTT.